Listed here are 22 T cell receptor beta chains from one sample, sequenced in a study of neurological immune-mediated disorders. TCRdb re-analysed the 5' RACE reads in MiXCR, keeping a single row per CDR3 protein. This sample has 95,000 to 150,000 distinct CDR3 sequences, with more than 2.5% found just once. Sequenced input: PBMCs. The receptors derive from a woman aged 30 to 39 with multiple sclerosis.

This clonotype was seen at least ten times. The chain recombines TRBV5-6 with TRBJ2-1; D unclear. This CDR3 comprises 15 residues. The germline V gene encodes CDR1 SGHDT and CDR2 YYEEEE. V lost 1 base, J lost 0 bases, and 8 bases lay in between. CDR3 sequence: CASSLQVSSYNEQFF. In DNA, the CDR3 is TGTGCCAGCAGCTTGCAGGTTAGCTCCTACAATGAGCAGTTCTTC. Full variable domain (rest looked up from reference TRBV5-6 and TRBJ2-1): DAGVTQSPTHLIKTRGQQVTLRCSPKSGHDTVSWYQQALGQGPQFIFQYYEEEERQRGNFPDRFSGHQFPNYSSELNVNALLLGDSALYLCASSLQVSSYNEQFFGPGTRLTVL.

This clonotype was observed many times. The chain joins TRBV4-3 to TRBJ2-4, with D maybe TRBD2 (6 bases). The CDR3 has 14 residues. Germline CDR1 is LGHNA and CDR2 is YSLEER. V was cut by 1 base and J by 8 bases, with 12 bases left in between. The CDR3: CASSQVEGLDIQYF. For the CDR3, the DNA is TGCGCCAGCAGCCAAGTAGAGGGACTTGACATTCAGTACTTC.

This clonotype was counted many times. V usage is TRBV4-1 and J usage is TRBJ2-1, with 7 bases identical to TRBD1. Germline loops: CDR1 MGHRA, CDR2 YSYEKL. Trimming removed 4 bases from V and 0 bases from J; junction bases left unmatched: 6. The CDR3 consists of 16 residues. This chain's CDR3 is CASSRQGLSSYNEQFF. In DNA form, the CDR3 reads TGCGCCAGCAGCCGACAGGGATTGAGCTCCTACAATGAGCAGTTCTTC.

This clonotype has ten or more counts. The chain uses TRBV5-5 and TRBJ2-5; D is tentatively TRBD1 or TRBD2 (5 bases each). The CDR3 totals 14 residues. Per germline, CDR1 SGHKS and CDR2 YYEKEE (reference sequence). Trimming stripped 0 bases from V and 1 base from J, with 7 bases between. CDR3 nucleotide sequence: TGTGCCAGCAGCTTGGCGGGGACCCAAGAGACCCAGTACTTC. This sequence encodes CASSLAGTQETQYF.

This clonotype occurred many times. V is TRBV10-3 and J is TRBJ2-2; 10 nucleotides align to TRBD1. V shed 5 bases, J shed 5 bases, and the junction held 5 bases outside the gene matches. The length of the CDR3 is 15 residues. The germline V gene has CDR1 ENHRY and CDR2 SYGVKD. Written as DNA, the CDR3 is TGTGCCATCAGTATTGACAGGGGGCCGACCGGGGAGCTGTTTTTT. This codes for CAISIDRGPTGELFF.

The sample holds a few counts of this clonotype. This may come from a read error, since a much larger clone is one base off. This chain connects TRBV7-2 to TRBJ1-2, with a tentative D call TRBD1 (5 bases). V lost 1 base and J 14 bases, leaving 17 bases between the germline ends. This CDR3 comprises 13 residues. CDR1 SGHTA and CDR2 FQGNSA come from the germline V gene. CDR3 in amino acids: CASSLVARGGKTF. The CDR3 coding sequence is TGTGCCAGCAGCTTAGTAGCAAGGGGAGGAAAAACCTTC.

V is TRBV19 and J is TRBJ1-5, with D possibly matching TRBD1 (6 bases). V was cut by 1 base and J by 7 bases, with 14 bases left in between. The CDR3 loop spans 15 amino acids. Germline lookup yields CDR1 LNHDA and CDR2 SQIVND (reference sequence). Written as DNA, the CDR3 is TGTGCCAGTAGTATAGTTGGGGGGGCCGGGCAGCCCCAGCATTTT. Amino acids: CASSIVGGAGQPQHF.

This clonotype came up many times. The chain combines TRBV20-1 with TRBJ2-1, with 9 bases lining up with TRBD1. This CDR3 contains 15 residues. The V and J ends lost 6 bases and 4 bases, in that order; junction bases with no gene match: 10. Germline lookup yields CDR1 DFQATT and CDR2 SNEGSKA (reference sequence). CDR3 region: CSASGRGQGYNEQFF. The CDR3, as DNA: TGCAGTGCCTCCGGACGAGGACAGGGGTACAATGAGCAGTTCTTC.

This clonotype has just a few counts. This may arise from a read error, as a much more abundant clone is one base away. No conserved phenylalanine or tryptophan ends this CDR3, so it is likely a read error. The chain employs TRBV15 and TRBJ2-6, with D maybe TRBD1 (6 bases). This CDR3 comprises 16 residues. Germline V gene sequence: CDR1 LNHNV, CDR2 YYDKDF (reference sequence). V lost 1 base to trimming and J lost 4 bases, with 11 bases between them. Written as DNA, the CDR3 is TGTGCCACCAGCAGAGCCCCAGGGACAGGGGCCAACGTCCTGACTATC. Amino acid sequence: CATSRAPGTGANVLTI.

This clonotype occurred many times. The rearrangement links TRBV11-2 to TRBJ1-1, with a weak D call TRBD1 (5 bases). In germline, CDR1 is SGHAT, CDR2 FQNNGV. Trimming cost V 5 bases and J 1 base, with 11 bases left between them. This CDR3 comprises 14 residues. The CDR3 coding sequence is TGTGCCAGCAGCCCTCGCCAGGGGAACACTGAAGCTTTCTTT. This encodes CASSPRQGNTEAFF.

This clonotype was seen ten or more times. The chain's CDR3 is CASSQTGGYYEQYF. As DNA, the CDR3 is TGTGCCAGCAGCCAGACAGGGGGCTACTACGAGCAGTACTTC. The chain couples TRBV27 to TRBJ2-7; 10 positions match TRBD1. V was clipped by 6 bases and J by 3 bases; unmatched bases: 5. The CDR3 sequence is 14 residues long. Germline V gives CDR1 MNHEY, CDR2 SMNVEV (reference sequence).

This clonotype has a count of ten or more. V usage is TRBV4-3 and J usage is TRBJ1-1; unclear D gene. Germline V gene sequence: CDR1 LGHNA, CDR2 YSLEER. This CDR3 has 14 amino acids. V shed 0 bases and J shed 7 bases, with 12 bases lying between them. The CDR3 protein is CASSQEGPAHEAFF. CDR3 DNA: TGCGCCAGCAGCCAAGAGGGTCCAGCTCATGAAGCTTTCTTT.

In its sample, this clonotype was seen many times. This chain connects TRBV7-9 to TRBJ1-6; 9 positions match TRBD1. The CDR3 runs to 15 residues. Germline V gives CDR1 SEHNR, CDR2 FQNEAQ (reference sequence). J was trimmed by 7 bases and V by 8 bases; bases with no gene match: 9. CDR3 loop: CASERTGESNSPLHF. CDR3 nucleotides: TGTGCCAGCGAGAGGACAGGGGAGTCCAATTCACCCCTCCACTTT.

This clonotype was detected ten times or more. The rearrangement uses TRBV5-6 and TRBJ2-5; no definite D call. The CDR3 contains 14 residues. Germline assignment: CDR1 SGHDT and CDR2 YYEEEE. V lost 5 bases and J 0 bases, leaving 11 bases between the germline ends. CDR3 protein: CASSGQWDQETQYF. DNA for the CDR3: TGTGCCAGCAGTGGGCAGTGGGACCAAGAGACCCAGTACTTC.

This clonotype came up many times. The rearrangement joins TRBV12-3 or TRBV12-4 to TRBJ2-3, with D unclear. This CDR3 contains 12 residues. The V gene lost 6 bases and the J gene lost 13 bases, with 17 bases spanning the gap. CDR3 loop: CASRESAGREYF. The CDR3 nucleotides are TGTGCCAGCAGGGAGAGTGCAGGCCGGGAGTATTTT.

This clonotype is labeled medium-sized (0.01 to 0.1%). The chain carries TRBV7-9 and TRBJ2-1; the D call may be TRBD1 or TRBD2 (5 bases each). CDR1 SEHNR and CDR2 FQNEAQ come from the germline V gene (reference sequence). V lost 5 bases and J lost 1, with 9 bases in between. The length of the CDR3 is 14 residues. The CDR3 loop reads CASSGTGSYNEQFF. The CDR3 DNA reads as TGTGCCAGCAGCGGGACCGGTTCCTACAATGAGCAGTTCTTC.

This clonotype was recorded at least ten times. This chain links TRBV20-1 with TRBJ2-7, with D uncertain. The CDR3 has 12 residues. The germline gives CDR1 DFQATT, CDR2 SNEGSKA (reference sequence). V lost 7 bases and J 5 bases, leaving 15 bases between the germline ends. CDR3 sequence reads: CSVQRESHEQYF. As DNA, the CDR3 is TGCAGTGTCCAGCGTGAAAGCCACGAGCAGTACTTC.

This clonotype was observed at least ten times. The CDR3 DNA reads as TGCAGCGTCTATGAGAACACTGAAGCTTTCTTT. As protein: CSVYENTEAFF. V usage is TRBV29-1 and J usage is TRBJ1-1; D ambiguous. The ends were cut back, 6 bases at V and 1 base at J, with 6 bases in the middle. The CDR3 contains 11 residues. Germline V lookup: CDR1 SQVTM, CDR2 ANQGSEA.

This clonotype was seen repeatedly, ten times or more. This sequence joins TRBV5-6 and TRBJ2-3, with 9 nucleotides matching TRBD1. The V gene end was trimmed by 4 bases and the J gene end by 0 bases; junction bases not matched to a gene: 0. The CDR3 length is 14 residues. Germline loops: CDR1 SGHDT, CDR2 YYEEEE. CDR3 in DNA: TGTGCCAGCAGCGGGACAGGGAGCACAGATACGCAGTATTTT. Translating gives CASSGTGSTDTQYF. Together with reference TRBV5-6 and TRBJ2-3, the CDR3 gives the full variable domain: DAGVTQSPTHLIKTRGQQVTLRCSPKSGHDTVSWYQQALGQGPQFIFQYYEEEERQRGNFPDRFSGHQFPNYSSELNVNALLLGDSALYLCASSGTGSTDTQYFGPGTRLTVL.

The chain combines TRBV20-1 with TRBJ2-1, with 7 bases that match TRBD2. The CDR3 consists of 13 residues. Germline V gene lookup returns CDR1 DFQATT and CDR2 SNEGSKA (reference sequence). V was clipped by 5 bases and J by 3 bases; unmatched bases: 4. CDR3 amino acids: CSALRGDYNEQFF. The CDR3 DNA follows: TGCAGTGCTTTACGGGGGGACTACAATGAGCAGTTCTTC.

The table lists this clonotype with many counts. V and J are TRBV7-2 and TRBJ2-5; 10 bases map to TRBD2. The CDR3 totals 17 residues. V gave up 5 bases and J gave up 2 bases; unmatched junction bases: 11. The germline V gene has CDR1 SGHTA and CDR2 FQGNSA. CDR3 nucleotide sequence: TGTGCCAGCAGCCTTCGAGGGACTAGCGTCCTACAAGAGACCCAGTACTTC. This sequence encodes CASSLRGTSVLQETQYF.

This clonotype was counted ten times or more. The V and J genes are TRBV30 and TRBJ2-7; D may be TRBD1 or TRBD2 (5 bases each). Germline V CDR1 and CDR2: GTSNPN, SVGIG (reference sequence). This CDR3 contains 12 residues. The V gene lost 4 bases and the J gene lost 9 bases, with 16 bases spanning the gap. CDR3 region: CAWTLREGVQYF. For the CDR3, the DNA is TGTGCCTGGACGCTGAGGGAAGGGGTGCAGTACTTC.